The rows below give T cell receptor beta chains drawn from one sample of a study of T cells in Graves' hyperthyroidism and ophthalmopathy. TCRdb recomputed calls from the multiplex PCR reads with MiXCR, one row per CDR3 protein. The profile shows about 250,000 distinct CDR3 sequences, roughly 15% of them singletons. The sample consisted of blood. Receptors were obtained from a woman between 50 and 59 years old with Graves' hyperthyroidism that later progressed to Graves' ophthalmopathy. CDR3s include the opening cysteine and the closing phenylalanine or tryptophan. The D gene is left open where the match is weak. Clone size, where shown, is once, few, many, or a class for clones that have expanded.

v_call: TRBV28; d_call: TRBD1; clone_size: -; j_call: TRBJ2-3; cdr3_nt: TGTGCCAGCACCCGTCGGGACAGACCAGACACAGATACGCAGTATTTT; cdr3_aa: CASTRRDRPDTDTQYF
v_call: TRBV7-9; d_call: TRBD1; clone_size: many; j_call: TRBJ2-1; cdr3_nt: TGTGCCAGCAGCTTATCAGGGACAGGGTGGCTTGAGCAGTTCTTC; cdr3_aa: CASSLSGTGWLEQFF
v_call: TRBV11-3; d_call: TRBD1; clone_size: few; j_call: TRBJ2-7; cdr3_nt: TGTGCCAGCGGAGGACGACAGGGGTACGAGCAGTACTTC; cdr3_aa: CASGGRQGYEQYF
v_call: TRBV27; d_call: -; clone_size: many; j_call: TRBJ2-7; cdr3_nt: TGTGCCAGCAGTTTAGGAGGGGAGGTCTACGAGCAGTACTTC; cdr3_aa: CASSLGGEVYEQYF
v_call: TRBV6-6; d_call: -; clone_size: few; j_call: TRBJ2-2; cdr3_nt: TGTGCCAGCAGTTACCTCCCCAACGGGGAGCTGTTTTTT; cdr3_aa: CASSYLPNGELFF
v_call: TRBV29-1; d_call: -; clone_size: many; j_call: TRBJ2-7; cdr3_nt: TGCAGCGTTGCCGGGTACTCCTACGGCTACGAGCAGTACTTC; cdr3_aa: CSVAGYSYGYEQYF
v_call: TRBV18; d_call: -; clone_size: many; j_call: TRBJ2-2; cdr3_nt: TGTGCCAGCTCACCACCGGGGCCGAACACCGGGGAGCTGTTTTTT; cdr3_aa: CASSPPGPNTGELFF
v_call: TRBV7-6; d_call: -; clone_size: many; j_call: TRBJ2-3; cdr3_nt: TGTGCCAGCAGCTTAGCGTCGGCAGGGACAGATACGCAGTATTTT; cdr3_aa: CASSLASAGTDTQYF
v_call: TRBV12-3/TRBV12-4; d_call: -; clone_size: many; j_call: TRBJ1-5; cdr3_nt: TGTGCCAGCACCACTACAGGGTCCAATCAGCCCCAGCATTTT; cdr3_aa: CASTTTGSNQPQHF
v_call: TRBV11-2; d_call: -; clone_size: many; j_call: TRBJ1-4; cdr3_nt: TGTGCCAGCAGCACGAGAGGAGGGTTTAATGAAAAACTGTTTTTT; cdr3_aa: CASSTRGGFNEKLFF
v_call: TRBV9; d_call: TRBD2; clone_size: many; j_call: TRBJ2-1; cdr3_nt: TGTGCCAGCAGCGGCCGGGACAGGCCCCTCACTCTAGCGGGAGGAGATCGCAATGAGCAGTTCTTC; cdr3_aa: CASSGRDRPLTLAGGDRNEQFF
v_call: TRBV27; d_call: TRBD1; clone_size: -; j_call: TRBJ1-2; cdr3_nt: TGTGCCAGCAGACCCCCAGCCCGGAGGGACAGGTCCCCCCTTGGAGGCTACACCTTC; cdr3_aa: CASRPPARRDRSPLGGYTF
v_call: TRBV5-1; d_call: -; clone_size: many; j_call: TRBJ2-7; cdr3_nt: TGCGCCAGCAGCCGGACAGACGAGCAGTACTTC; cdr3_aa: CASSRTDEQYF
v_call: TRBV29-1; d_call: -; clone_size: many; j_call: TRBJ1-2; cdr3_nt: TGCAGCGCCTTGGACCACGGAAGGGGTGGCTACACCTTC; cdr3_aa: CSALDHGRGGYTF
v_call: TRBV20-1; d_call: TRBD2; clone_size: many; j_call: TRBJ2-7; cdr3_nt: TGCAGTGCGAAAAAGACTAGCGGGAATTCCTACGAGCAGTACTTC; cdr3_aa: CSAKKTSGNSYEQYF
v_call: TRBV13; d_call: TRBD2; clone_size: few; j_call: TRBJ2-7; cdr3_nt: TGTGCCAGCAGCTCCAGGTCCAACCTAGCGGGTGGCTCCTACGAGCAGTACTTC; cdr3_aa: CASSSRSNLAGGSYEQYF
v_call: TRBV27; d_call: TRBD2; clone_size: many; j_call: TRBJ2-7; cdr3_nt: TGTGCCAGCCGGACCTGGGAGGGGTCCTACGAGCAGTACTTC; cdr3_aa: CASRTWEGSYEQYF
v_call: TRBV7-3; d_call: -; clone_size: many; j_call: TRBJ2-3; cdr3_nt: TGTGCCAGCAGCTTATCTCTCGCGACTACAGATACGCAGTATTTT; cdr3_aa: CASSLSLATTDTQYF
v_call: TRBV20-1; d_call: TRBD1; clone_size: many; j_call: TRBJ2-1; cdr3_nt: TGCAGTGCTAGGGGGGTAGGGGGCCAATACAATGAGCAGTTCTTC; cdr3_aa: CSARGVGGQYNEQFF
v_call: TRBV6-7; d_call: -; clone_size: many; j_call: TRBJ2-1; cdr3_nt: TGTGCCAGCAGTTACTCTTGGACCTCGGGGTTTTCGGGTGCTCCTATCTACAATGAGCAGTTCTTC; cdr3_aa: CASSYSWTSGFSGAPIYNEQFF
v_call: TRBV5-1; d_call: -; clone_size: many; j_call: TRBJ2-7; cdr3_nt: TGCGCCAGCAGCTTCTCAGTCTCCTCCTACGAGCAGTACTTC; cdr3_aa: CASSFSVSSYEQYF
v_call: TRBV9; d_call: TRBD1; clone_size: -; j_call: TRBJ2-7; cdr3_nt: TGTGCCAGCAGCGACCCCCGGGACAGGGACCACGAGCAGTACTTC; cdr3_aa: CASSDPRDRDHEQYF
v_call: TRBV19; d_call: -; clone_size: -; j_call: TRBJ1-3; cdr3_nt: TGTGCCAGTACCTACTTGAGCTCTGGAAACACCATATATTTT; cdr3_aa: CASTYLSSGNTIYF
v_call: TRBV6-2/TRBV6-3; d_call: -; clone_size: many; j_call: TRBJ2-7; cdr3_nt: TGTGCCAGCAGTTACTCGATGGGGACCGTCTACGAGCAGTACTTC; cdr3_aa: CASSYSMGTVYEQYF
v_call: TRBV20-1; d_call: -; clone_size: few; j_call: TRBJ2-4; cdr3_nt: TGCAGTGCCCATCGGGTCCTAGCCAAAAACATTCAGTACTTC; cdr3_aa: CSAHRVLAKNIQYF
v_call: TRBV18; d_call: -; clone_size: many; j_call: TRBJ1-6; cdr3_nt: TGTGCCAGCTCTCCAACAGGGTTGCAGGATAATTCACCCCTCCACTTT; cdr3_aa: CASSPTGLQDNSPLHF
v_call: TRBV20-1; d_call: TRBD2; clone_size: many; j_call: TRBJ2-3; cdr3_nt: TGCAGTGCTAGTACTAGCGGGAAAGTAGATACGCAGTATTTT; cdr3_aa: CSASTSGKVDTQYF
v_call: TRBV5-1; d_call: TRBD1; clone_size: few; j_call: TRBJ2-2; cdr3_nt: TGCGCCAGCAGACCGACAGGGGGTAACACCGGGGAGCTGTTTTTT; cdr3_aa: CASRPTGGNTGELFF
v_call: TRBV28; d_call: -; clone_size: many; j_call: TRBJ2-1; cdr3_nt: TGTGCCAGCAGTTCCCCCGTCGGGGTGGGTGAGCAGTTCTTC; cdr3_aa: CASSSPVGVGEQFF